One and the same sample provided the 18 T cell receptor beta chains below, sequenced in a study of CD8 T cells in Susac syndrome. A quantity of about 0.5 to 1 ug RNA underwent reverse transcription using random hexamers. Via MiXCR, TCRdb re-called the immunoSEQ multiplex PCR reads, giving one row per CDR3 protein. The sample comprises about 140,000 distinct CDR3 sequences, 85% to 95% of which are singletons, and 0.11% rests with the top ten. The sequenced sample was CD4+ T cells from PBMCs. These receptors were taken from a human donor with multiple sclerosis.

The rearrangement links TRBV28 to TRBJ2-3; 11 bases line up with TRBD2. The ends lost 8 bases at V and 7 bases at J; junction bases unmatched: 14. The CDR3 totals 16 residues. Germline V CDR1 and CDR2: MDHEN, SYDVKM. This chain's CDR3 is CASPPTSGNWGNTQYF. The CDR3 DNA reads TGTGCCAGCCCCCCGACTAGCGGGAATTGGGGGAATACGCAGTATTTT.

The chain is built from TRBV24-1 and TRBJ1-2; TRBD1 agrees at 10 bases. V shed 2 bases and J 6 bases; nucleotides not matched to a gene: 11. This CDR3 has 17 residues. From germline, CDR1 is KGHDR and CDR2 SFDVKD. The CDR3 DNA reads as TGTGCCACCAGTGATTCCCCCAGAGACAGGGGGCCCGATGGCTACACCTTC. Translated: CATSDSPRDRGPDGYTF.

The chain joins TRBV7-2 to TRBJ1-2, with 8 nucleotides matching TRBD1. From germline, CDR1 is SGHTA and CDR2 FQGNSA. V was clipped by 5 bases and J by 8 bases; unmatched bases: 7. This CDR3 has 13 amino acids. CDR3 nucleotides: TGTGCCAGCAGCCTGGACAGGGTGCGAGGCTACACCTTC. Its protein product is CASSLDRVRGYTF.

The CDR3 DNA is TGTGCCAGCAGACCCCCTAGCGGGGGTGCCGGGGAGCTGTTTTTT. The encoded protein is CASRPPSGGAGELFF. The V and J genes are TRBV7-2 and TRBJ2-2; 10 bases line up with TRBD2. Trimming took 6 bases from V and 6 from J; bases not matched to a gene: 7. The CDR3 has 15 residues. CDR1 SGHTA and CDR2 FQGNSA come from the germline V gene.

This clonotype has a single count. This sequence joins TRBV29-1 and TRBJ1-1, with unresolved D. The germline gives CDR1 SQVTM, CDR2 ANQGSEA. Trimming left V 4 bases short and J 1 base short, with 22 bases between. This CDR3 region has 17 residues. DNA of the CDR3: TGCAGCGTTGTCTTCATCGCAGGCGGCTCATCGAACACTGAAGCTTTCTTT. This translates into CSVVFIAGGSSNTEAFF.

V gene TRBV19 combines with J gene TRBJ1-5; a possible D gene is TRBD1 (6 bases). CDR3 length: 16 amino acids. CDR1 and CDR2 (germline): LNHDA, SQIVND (reference sequence). The germline V and J ends were trimmed by 4 bases and 6 bases, with 19 bases remaining between them. The CDR3, as DNA: TGTGCCAGTAGTACTTCTCGACAGGTCTCTTCTCAGCCCCAGCATTTT. This gives the protein CASSTSRQVSSQPQHF. Full variable domain (remainder filled in from reference TRBV19 and TRBJ1-5): DGGITQSPKYLFRKEGQNVTLSCEQNLNHDAMYWYRQDPGQGLRLIYYSQIVNDFQKGDIAEGYSVSREKKESFPLTVTSAQKNPTAFYLCASSTSRQVSSQPQHFGDGTRLSIL.

V is TRBV24-1 and J is TRBJ2-1; TRBD1 matches 7 bases. Per the germline V gene, CDR1 is KGHDR and CDR2 is SFDVKD. The CDR3 consists of 14 residues. The junction had 4 bases not matched to a gene; V was cut back by 4 bases and J by 5 bases. For the CDR3, the DNA is TGTGCCACCAGTGACCGGGACAGAGACAATGAGCAGTTCTTC. Its translation: CATSDRDRDNEQFF.

The chain couples TRBV12-3 or TRBV12-4 to TRBJ1-2; D is unclear. The CDR3 runs to 13 residues. Between the trimmed V and J ends, which lost 6 bases and 4 bases, there was a span of 12 bases. CDR3 region: CASSRDNSYGYTF. The CDR3 DNA follows: TGTGCCAGCAGCCGCGACAACAGCTATGGCTACACCTTC.

The gene calls are TRBV27 and TRBJ2-2; 9 positions agree with TRBD1. This CDR3 is 15 amino acids long. Germline CDR1 reads MNHEY; CDR2 reads SMNVEV (reference sequence). Losses at the gene ends were 6 bases for V and 4 bases for J; bases not matched to a gene: 6. The chain's CDR3 is CASRWGQGITGELFF. CDR3 sequence (DNA): TGTGCCAGCAGGTGGGGACAGGGCATCACCGGGGAGCTGTTTTTT.

The chain combines TRBV28 with TRBJ2-7, with 9 bases fitting TRBD1. The length of the CDR3 is 14 residues. Germline V lookup: CDR1 MDHEN, CDR2 SYDVKM. V shed 8 bases and J 2 bases; nucleotides not matched to a gene: 7. CDR3 loop: CASAQGTGPYEQYF. The CDR3 region has the DNA TGTGCCAGCGCTCAAGGGACAGGGCCCTACGAGCAGTACTTC.

The chain has TRBV12-3 or TRBV12-4 and TRBJ2-5, with 8 bases fitting TRBD1. The trim removed 5 bases at V and 5 bases at J, leaving 7 bases unmatched. The CDR3 contains 14 residues. The CDR3 spells CASSPDRVWETQYF. In DNA form, the CDR3 reads TGTGCCAGCAGTCCGGACAGGGTTTGGGAGACCCAGTACTTC.

This clonotype was recorded once. The V call is TRBV28, the J call TRBJ1-6, with 7 bases that match TRBD1. Losses at the gene ends were 8 bases for V and 4 bases for J; bases not matched to a gene: 8. Germline CDR1 and CDR2: MDHEN and SYDVKM. The CDR3 loop spans 15 amino acids. The CDR3 sequence: CASVISGQYNSPLHF. For the CDR3, the DNA is TGTGCCAGCGTAATCTCGGGACAGTATAATTCACCCCTCCACTTT.

The chain couples TRBV2 to TRBJ2-3; no firm D call. V gave up 7 bases and J gave up 5 bases, with 16 bases separating them. There are 14 residues in the CDR3. Germline V gene sequence: CDR1 SNHLY, CDR2 FYNNEI. This chain's CDR3 is CASNGRPSGDTQYF. As DNA, the CDR3 is TGTGCCAGCAATGGGCGGCCGAGTGGAGATACGCAGTATTTT. Full variable domain (outside the CDR3, taken from reference TRBV2 and TRBJ2-3): EPEVTQTPSHQVTQMGQEVILRCVPISNHLYFYWYRQILGQKVEFLVSFYNNEISEKSEIFDDQFSVERPDGSNFTLKIRSTKLEDSAMYFCASNGRPSGDTQYFGPGTRLTVL.

This sequence joins TRBV7-8 and TRBJ1-2; 10 bases agree with TRBD1. Germline V CDR1 and CDR2: SGHVS, FQNEAQ. CDR3 length: 15 amino acids. With V trimmed by 1 base and J by 6 bases, 5 bases remained unmatched. The CDR3 region is CASSLVSGQGNGYTF. For the CDR3, the DNA is TGTGCCAGCAGCTTAGTTTCGGGACAGGGGAATGGCTACACCTTC.

The V call is TRBV2, the J call TRBJ2-2; D unclear. CDR1 SNHLY and CDR2 FYNNEI come from the germline V gene. With 7 bases removed from V and 4 bases from J, the gap between germline ends came to 13 bases. The CDR3 is 14 residues long. The DNA for the CDR3 is TGTGCCAGCACCGCTAGACCGGGCACCGGGGAGCTGTTTTTT. This translates into CASTARPGTGELFF.

V usage is TRBV5-4 and J usage is TRBJ1-1; D uncertain. The CDR3 spans 15 residues. CDR1 SGHNT and CDR2 YYREEE come from the germline V gene (reference sequence). V was trimmed by 4 bases and J by 0 bases, leaving 13 bases between them. CDR3 sequence (DNA): TGTGCCAGCAGCGCGCAGACAAACATGAACACTGAAGCTTTCTTT. Translating it yields CASSAQTNMNTEAFF.

The count of this clonotype is one. V usage is TRBV7-2 and J usage is TRBJ2-5; D might be TRBD2 (5 bases). CDR1 is SGHTA and CDR2 is FQGNSA in the germline V gene. The V and J ends lost 6 bases and 1 base respectively, with 9 bases between them. The CDR3 contains 13 residues. The CDR3 DNA follows: TGTGCCAGCAGAAACCGGGGCCAAGAGACCCAGTACTTC. This translates into CASRNRGQETQYF.

This chain uses TRBV20-1 with TRBJ1-1; 8 nucleotides align to TRBD1. The germline V gene has CDR1 DFQATT and CDR2 SNEGSKA (reference sequence). Trimming cost V 3 bases and J 5 bases; bases outside gene matches: 5. The CDR3 sequence is 13 residues long. CDR3 sequence: CSASLDRGTEAFF. The CDR3 DNA reads TGCAGTGCTAGTCTCGACAGGGGAACTGAAGCTTTCTTT.